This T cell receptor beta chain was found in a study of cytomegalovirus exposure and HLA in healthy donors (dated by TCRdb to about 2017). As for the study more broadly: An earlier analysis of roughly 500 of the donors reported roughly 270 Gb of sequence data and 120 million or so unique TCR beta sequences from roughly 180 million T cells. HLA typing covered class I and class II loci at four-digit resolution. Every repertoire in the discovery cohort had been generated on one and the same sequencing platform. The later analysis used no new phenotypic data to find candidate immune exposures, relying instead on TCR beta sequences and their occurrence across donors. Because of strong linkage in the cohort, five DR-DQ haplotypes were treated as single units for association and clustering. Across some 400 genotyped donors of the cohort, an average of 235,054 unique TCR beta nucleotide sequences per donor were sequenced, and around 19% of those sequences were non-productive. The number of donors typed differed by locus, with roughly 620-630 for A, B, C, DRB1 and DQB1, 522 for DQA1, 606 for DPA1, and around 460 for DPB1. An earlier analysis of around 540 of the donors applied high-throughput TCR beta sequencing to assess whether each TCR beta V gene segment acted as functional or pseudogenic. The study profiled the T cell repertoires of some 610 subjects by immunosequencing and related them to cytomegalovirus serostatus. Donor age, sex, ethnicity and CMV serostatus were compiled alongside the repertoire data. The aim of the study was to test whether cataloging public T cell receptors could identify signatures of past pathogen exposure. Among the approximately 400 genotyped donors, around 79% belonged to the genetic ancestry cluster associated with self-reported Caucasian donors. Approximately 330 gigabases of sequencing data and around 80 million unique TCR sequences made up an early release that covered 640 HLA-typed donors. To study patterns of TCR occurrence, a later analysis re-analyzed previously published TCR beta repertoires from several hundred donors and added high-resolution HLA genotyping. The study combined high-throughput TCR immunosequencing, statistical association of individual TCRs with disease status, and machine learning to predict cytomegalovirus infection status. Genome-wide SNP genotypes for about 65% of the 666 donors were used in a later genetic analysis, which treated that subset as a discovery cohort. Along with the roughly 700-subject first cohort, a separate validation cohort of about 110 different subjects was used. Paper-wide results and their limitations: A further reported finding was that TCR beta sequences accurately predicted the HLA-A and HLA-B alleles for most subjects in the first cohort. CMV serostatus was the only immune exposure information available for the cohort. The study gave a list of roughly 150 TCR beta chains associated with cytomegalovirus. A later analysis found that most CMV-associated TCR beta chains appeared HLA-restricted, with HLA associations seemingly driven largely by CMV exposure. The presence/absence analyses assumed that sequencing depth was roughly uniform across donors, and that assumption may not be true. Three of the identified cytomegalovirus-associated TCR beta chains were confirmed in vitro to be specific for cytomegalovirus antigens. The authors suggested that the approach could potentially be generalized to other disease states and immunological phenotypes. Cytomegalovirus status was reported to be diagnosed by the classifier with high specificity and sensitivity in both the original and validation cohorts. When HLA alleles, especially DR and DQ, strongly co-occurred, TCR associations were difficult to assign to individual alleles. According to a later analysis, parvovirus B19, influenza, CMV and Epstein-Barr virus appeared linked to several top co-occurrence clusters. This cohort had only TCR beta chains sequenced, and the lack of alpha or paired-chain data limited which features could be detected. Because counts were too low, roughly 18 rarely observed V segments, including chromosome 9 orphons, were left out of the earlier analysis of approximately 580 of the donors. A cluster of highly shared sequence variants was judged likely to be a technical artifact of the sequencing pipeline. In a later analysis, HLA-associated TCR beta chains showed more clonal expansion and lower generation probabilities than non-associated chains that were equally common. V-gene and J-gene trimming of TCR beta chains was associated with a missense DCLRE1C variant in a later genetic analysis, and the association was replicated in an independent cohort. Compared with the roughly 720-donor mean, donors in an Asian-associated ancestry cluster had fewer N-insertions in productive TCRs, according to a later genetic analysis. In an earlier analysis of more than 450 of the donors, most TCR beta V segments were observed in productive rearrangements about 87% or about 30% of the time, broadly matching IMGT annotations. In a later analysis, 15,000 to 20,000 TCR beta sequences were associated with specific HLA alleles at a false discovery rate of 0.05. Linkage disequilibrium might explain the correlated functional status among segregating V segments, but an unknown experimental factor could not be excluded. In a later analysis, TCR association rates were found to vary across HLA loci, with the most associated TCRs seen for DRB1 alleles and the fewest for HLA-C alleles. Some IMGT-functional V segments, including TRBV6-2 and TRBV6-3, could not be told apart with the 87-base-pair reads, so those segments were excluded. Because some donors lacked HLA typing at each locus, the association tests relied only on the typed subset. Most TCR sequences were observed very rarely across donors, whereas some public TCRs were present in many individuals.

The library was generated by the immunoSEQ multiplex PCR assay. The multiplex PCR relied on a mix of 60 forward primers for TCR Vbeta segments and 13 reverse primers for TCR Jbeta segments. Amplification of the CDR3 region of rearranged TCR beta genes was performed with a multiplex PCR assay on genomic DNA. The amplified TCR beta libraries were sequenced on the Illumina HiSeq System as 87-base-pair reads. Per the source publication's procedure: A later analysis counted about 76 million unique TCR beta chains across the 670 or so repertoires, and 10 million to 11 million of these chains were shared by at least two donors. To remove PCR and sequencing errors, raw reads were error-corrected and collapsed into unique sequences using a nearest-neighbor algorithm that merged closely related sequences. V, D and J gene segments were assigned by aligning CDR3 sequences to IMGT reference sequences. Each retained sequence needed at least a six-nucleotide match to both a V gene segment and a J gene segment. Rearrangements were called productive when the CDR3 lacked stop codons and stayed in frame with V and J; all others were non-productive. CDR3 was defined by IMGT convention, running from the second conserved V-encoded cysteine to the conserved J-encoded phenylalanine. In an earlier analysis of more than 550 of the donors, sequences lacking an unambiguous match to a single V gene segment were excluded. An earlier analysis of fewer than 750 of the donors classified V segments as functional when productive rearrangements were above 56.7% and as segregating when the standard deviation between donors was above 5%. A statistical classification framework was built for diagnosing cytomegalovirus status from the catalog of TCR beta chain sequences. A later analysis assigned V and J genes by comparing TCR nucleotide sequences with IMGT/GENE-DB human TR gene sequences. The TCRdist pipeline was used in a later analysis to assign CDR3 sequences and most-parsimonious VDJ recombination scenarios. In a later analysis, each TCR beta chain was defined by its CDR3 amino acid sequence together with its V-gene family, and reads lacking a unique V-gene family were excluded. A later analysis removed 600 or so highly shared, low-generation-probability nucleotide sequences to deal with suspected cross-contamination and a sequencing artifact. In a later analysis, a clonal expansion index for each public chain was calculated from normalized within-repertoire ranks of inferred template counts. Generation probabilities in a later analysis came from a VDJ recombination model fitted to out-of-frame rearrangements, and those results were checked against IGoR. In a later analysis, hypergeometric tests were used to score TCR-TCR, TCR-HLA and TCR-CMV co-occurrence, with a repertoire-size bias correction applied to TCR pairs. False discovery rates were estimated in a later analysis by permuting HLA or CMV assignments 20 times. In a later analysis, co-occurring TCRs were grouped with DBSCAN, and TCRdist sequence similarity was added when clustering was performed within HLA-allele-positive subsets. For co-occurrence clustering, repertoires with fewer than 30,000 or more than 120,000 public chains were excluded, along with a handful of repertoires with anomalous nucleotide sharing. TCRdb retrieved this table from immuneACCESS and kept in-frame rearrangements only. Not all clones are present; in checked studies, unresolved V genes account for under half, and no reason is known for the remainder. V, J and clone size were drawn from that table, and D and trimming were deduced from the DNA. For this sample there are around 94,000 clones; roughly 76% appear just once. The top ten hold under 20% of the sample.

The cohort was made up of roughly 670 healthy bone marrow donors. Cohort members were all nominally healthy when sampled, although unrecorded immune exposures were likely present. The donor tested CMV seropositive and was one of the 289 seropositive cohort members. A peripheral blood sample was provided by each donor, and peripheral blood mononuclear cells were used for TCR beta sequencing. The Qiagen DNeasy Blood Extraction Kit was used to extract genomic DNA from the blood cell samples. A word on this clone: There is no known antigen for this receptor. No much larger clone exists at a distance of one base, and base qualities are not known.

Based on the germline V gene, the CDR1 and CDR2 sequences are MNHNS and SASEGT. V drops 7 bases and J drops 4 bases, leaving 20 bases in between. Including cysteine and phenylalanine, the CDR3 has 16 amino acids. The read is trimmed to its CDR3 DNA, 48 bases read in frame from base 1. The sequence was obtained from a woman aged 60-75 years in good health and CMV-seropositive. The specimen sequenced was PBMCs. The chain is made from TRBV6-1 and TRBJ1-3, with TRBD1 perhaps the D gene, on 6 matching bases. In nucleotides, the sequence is TGTGCCAGCACTGAGACAGGAGGCTTTTCAGGAAACACCATATATTTT. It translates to CASTETGGFSGNTIYF.